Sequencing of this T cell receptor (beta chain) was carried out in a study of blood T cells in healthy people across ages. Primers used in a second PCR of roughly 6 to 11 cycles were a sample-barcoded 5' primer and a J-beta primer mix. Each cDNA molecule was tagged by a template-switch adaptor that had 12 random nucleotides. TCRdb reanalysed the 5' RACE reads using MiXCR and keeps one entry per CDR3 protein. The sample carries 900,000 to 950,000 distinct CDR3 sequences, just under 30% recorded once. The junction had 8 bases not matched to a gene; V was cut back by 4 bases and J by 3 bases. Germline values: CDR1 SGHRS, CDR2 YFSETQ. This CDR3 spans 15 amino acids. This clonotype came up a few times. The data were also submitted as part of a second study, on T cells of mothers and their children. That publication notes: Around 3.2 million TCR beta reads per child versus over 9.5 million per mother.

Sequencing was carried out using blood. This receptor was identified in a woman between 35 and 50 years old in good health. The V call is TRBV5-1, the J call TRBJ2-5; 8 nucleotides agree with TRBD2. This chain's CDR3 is CASSRKRGPEETQYF. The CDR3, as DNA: TGCGCCAGCAGCCGGAAGCGGGGGCCCGAAGAGACCCAGTACTTC. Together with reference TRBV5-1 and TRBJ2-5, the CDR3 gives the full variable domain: KAGVTQTPRYLIKTRGQQVTLSCSPISGHRSVSWYQQTPGQGLQFLFEYFSETQRNKGNFPGRFSGRQFSNSRSEMNVSTLELGDSALYLCASSRKRGPEETQYFGPGTRLLVL.